This T cell receptor beta chain was sequenced for a study of spatial heterogeneity in lung cancer. Overall study results and limits: Within tumors, counts of expanded alpha and beta TCRs tracked tumor mutation counts.

A note on this clonotype: Its antigen is currently unknown. This beta chain turned up in a library designed for alpha chains; as an off-target read, its abundance says little.

Every individual TCR cDNA molecule carried its own unique molecular identifier, which allowed correction of PCR and sequencing errors. TCRdb re-called the 5' RACE reads with MiXCR, one entry per CDR3 protein. The profile shows about 13,000 distinct CDR3 sequences, 4.5% to 7% of them singletons. Time point reported: sample taken at primary tumor resection. J gave up 3 bases and V 0 bases, and 6 bases lay outside the gene matches. CDR3 size: 16 residues. Germline CDR1 and CDR2: SGHDT and YYEEEE. The input for sequencing was lung tumor tissue, taken at surgery. This sequence originates from a female donor with early-stage non-small cell lung cancer. The V gene is TRBV5-6, the J gene TRBJ1-5, with TRBD1 identical over 7 bases. The CDR3 bases are TGTGCCAGCAGCTTGGGGACAGACAGGGTCAATCAGCCCCAGCATTTT. It translates to CASSLGTDRVNQPQHF.